The T cell receptor beta chain under discussion was sequenced for a study of T-cell reconstitution after alpha-beta-depleted transplantation in children. V shed 0 bases and J shed 1 base, with 8 bases lying between them. The CDR3 has 14 residues. Germline lookup yields CDR1 SGHRS and CDR2 YFSETQ. The TCRbeta library incorporated unique molecular identifiers. Each CDR3 protein gets one entry after TCRdb re-called the PCR reads with MiXCR. This sample has around 410,000 distinct CDR3 sequences, with 11% found just once. The source of this sequence is a human donor who donated a stem cell graft to a child with acute myeloid leukemia. The sample in question was PBMCs from the stem cell graft donor, obtained from the stem cell graft. This chain joins TRBV5-1 and TRBJ2-7, with TRBD2 as a possible D gene (5 bases). The CDR3 DNA follows: TGCGCCAGCAGCTTGGTTAGCGAATCCTACGAGCAGTACTTC. It encodes CASSLVSESYEQYF.